This is a list of T cell receptor beta chains from one sample in a study of T-cell memory formation after mild COVID-19. TCRdb reanalysed the 5' RACE reads using MiXCR and keeps one entry per CDR3 protein. The sample has approximately 430,000 distinct CDR3 sequences; around 22% are singletons. The sequenced sample consisted of PBMCs or a T cell subset sorted from them (not recorded which). The receptors originated from an adult woman who had mild COVID-19 (a few samples of this study predate the infection). Cell type and time point are not known. Each CDR3 is given without its conserved first and last residue.

J	V	length	CDR3
TRBJ2-1	TRBV5-1	14	ASSSYRRASYNEQF
TRBJ2-7	TRBV7-9	12	ASSPGLVGYEQY
TRBJ1-2	TRBV7-9	14	ASSSLKTDLNYGYT
TRBJ2-5	TRBV10-3	15	AISESGTSGSRKTQY
TRBJ2-7	TRBV18	10	ASSPDRWEQY
TRBJ2-7	TRBV20-1	10	SARDRPYEQY
TRBJ2-5	TRBV6-2/TRBV6-3	12	ASSRLLGKETQY
TRBJ1-6	TRBV20-1	13	SAGLGGSYNSPLH
TRBJ1-4	TRBV12-3/TRBV12-4	13	ASSSDRGLFEKLF
TRBJ2-3	TRBV20-1	12	SAYSGTSTDTQY
TRBJ1-2	TRBV6-1	12	ASSLDRFSYGYT
TRBJ2-1	TRBV5-1	12	ASSDSSGGNEQF
TRBJ1-1	TRBV7-3	11	ASSSAGFAEAF
TRBJ2-7	TRBV3-1	13	ASSQDKSRGHEQY
TRBJ1-1	TRBV6-5	12	ASSYSNRNTEAF
TRBJ2-1	TRBV27	16	ASSLYSRVRGPYNEQF
TRBJ1-4	TRBV12-3/TRBV12-4	14	ASSQGVSQYGEKLF
TRBJ2-5	TRBV2	14	ASRITSGASGETQY
TRBJ2-5	TRBV5-5	13	ASSFLAGPSWDQY
TRBJ2-1	TRBV7-9	11	ATRDPIYNEQF
TRBJ2-6	TRBV7-9	16	ASSFLRTGAAGANVLT
TRBJ2-3	TRBV2	12	ASNQLASTDTQY
TRBJ2-7	TRBV2	12	ASSEARSGYEQY
TRBJ2-7	TRBV27	12	ASSGRGGSYEQY
TRBJ2-3	TRBV6-5	11	ASRRTLTDTQY
TRBJ2-4	TRBV5-8	13	ASRTGDFSKNIQY
TRBJ2-7	TRBV15	13	ATSRDSGQIYEQY
TRBJ1-1	TRBV10-3	11	AISESMGPEAF
TRBJ1-2	TRBV7-2	15	ASSLAGEGGPNYGYT
TRBJ2-7	TRBV12-3/TRBV12-4	13	ASNLWGRGQDEQY
TRBJ2-2	TRBV6-2/TRBV6-3	16	ASSYPPWTGELKGELF
TRBJ2-5	TRBV6-6	13	ASSYMGQGAETQY
TRBJ2-3	TRBV5-4	13	ASSLVGQSTDTQY
TRBJ2-7	TRBV9	14	ASSVEPLAGGHEQY
TRBJ2-2	TRBV7-3	11	ASSYREAGELF
TRBJ1-2	TRBV6-5	14	ASSYKGYNFNYGYT
TRBJ1-1	TRBV5-1	13	ASSLGTLGVNEAF
TRBJ2-7	TRBV12-3/TRBV12-4	11	ASRPSPGHEQY